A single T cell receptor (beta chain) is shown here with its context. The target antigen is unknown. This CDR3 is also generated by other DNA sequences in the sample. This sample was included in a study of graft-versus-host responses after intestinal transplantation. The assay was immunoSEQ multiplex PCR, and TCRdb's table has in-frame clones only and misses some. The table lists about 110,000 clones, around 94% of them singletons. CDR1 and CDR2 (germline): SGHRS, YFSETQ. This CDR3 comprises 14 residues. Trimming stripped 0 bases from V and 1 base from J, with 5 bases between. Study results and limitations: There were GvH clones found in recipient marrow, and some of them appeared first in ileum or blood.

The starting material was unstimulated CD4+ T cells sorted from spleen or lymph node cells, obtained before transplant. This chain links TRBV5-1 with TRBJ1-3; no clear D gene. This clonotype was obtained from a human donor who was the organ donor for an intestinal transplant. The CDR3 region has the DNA TGCGCCAGCAGCTTGGGTGGGTCTGGAAACACCATATATTTT. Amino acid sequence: CASSLGGSGNTIYF. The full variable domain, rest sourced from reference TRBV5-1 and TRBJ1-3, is KAGVTQTPRYLIKTRGQQVTLSCSPISGHRSVSWYQQTPGQGLQFLFEYFSETQRNKGNFPGRFSGRQFSNSRSEMNVSTLELGDSALYLCASSLGGSGNTIYFGEGSWLTVV.